The 17 T cell receptor beta chains reported below all come from one sample, sequenced in a study of T cell responses to AZD1222 COVID-19 vaccine (dated by TCRdb to 2020 to 2022). Libraries were constructed by the immunoSEQ multiplex PCR assay. The table comes from immuneACCESS by way of TCRdb, which keeps in-frame sequences with V and J called. Part of the clones is missing from these tables; in studies checked, under half for an unresolved V gene and the rest for unknown reasons. This sample comprises some 99,000 clones, approximately 84% of them detected only once. 12% to 15% of the sample belongs to the ten largest clones. The sample's time point label, decoded: about 28 days (+/-7) after the second vaccine dose. The input for sequencing was peripheral blood, taken 28 days after the second AZD1222 dose. The receptor set was obtained from an adult who received the AZD1222 COVID-19 vaccine.

The chain joins TRBV6-5 to TRBJ1-1; D ambiguous. V gave up 10 bases and J gave up 0 bases, with 9 bases separating them. Germline values: CDR1 MNHEY, CDR2 SVGAGI. The CDR3 runs 12 residues. CDR3: CATGVLNTEAFF. The CDR3 DNA is TGTGCCACCGGGGTGTTGAACACTGAAGCTTTCTTT.

This chain connects TRBV18 to TRBJ2-7; D unclear. The V end lost 5 bases, the J end lost 6 bases, and 8 bases lay between the germline ends. CDR1 and CDR2 from the germline V gene are KGHSH and LQKENI. The CDR3 is 11 residues long. The CDR3 DNA follows: TGTGCCAGCTCATCAAACTTCGAGCAGTACTTC. This translates into CASSSNFEQYF.

The CDR3: CASSHEGGGQGDEKLFF. Written as DNA, the CDR3 is TGTGCCAGCAGCCATGAGGGAGGGGGACAGGGAGATGAAAAACTGTTTTTT. This sequence joins TRBV4-2 and TRBJ1-4, with 9 bases lining up with TRBD1. CDR1 is LGHNA, CDR2 YNFKEQ, per germline. Trimming took 3 bases from V and 6 from J; bases not matched to a gene: 11. The CDR3 loop spans 17 amino acids.

CDR3 loop: CASSPTYYRDRGRRTEAFF. CDR3 bases: TGTGCCAGCAGTCCCACATATTATCGAGACAGGGGTAGGCGGACTGAAGCTTTCTTT. V and J are TRBV7-8 and TRBJ1-1, with 8 bases that match TRBD1. From germline, CDR1 is SGHVS and CDR2 FQNEAQ. The CDR3 totals 19 residues. Germline trimming cut 6 bases from V and 5 bases from J; bases unmatched to any gene: 23. Using reference TRBV7-8 and TRBJ1-1 for the parts outside the CDR3, the full variable domain is GAGVSQSPRYKVAKRGQDVALRCDPISGHVSLFWYQQALGQGPEFLTYFQNEAQLDKSGLPSDRFFAERPEGSVSTLKIQRTQQEDSAVYLCASSPTYYRDRGRRTEAFFGQGTRLTVV.

V and J are TRBV12-5 and TRBJ2-2, with 8 bases aligning to TRBD2. The V and J ends lost 0 bases and 5 bases, in that order; junction bases with no gene match: 2. Germline CDR1 LGHNT, CDR2 FRNRAP. This CDR3 contains 15 residues. CDR3 region: CASGLVSGGTGELFF. CDR3 DNA: TGTGCTAGTGGTTTGGTCAGCGGGGGAACCGGGGAGCTGTTTTTT.

The chain links TRBV6-2 or TRBV6-3 to TRBJ1-2; D might be TRBD1 (5 bases). V was clipped by 6 bases and J by 7 bases, with 15 bases between them. The CDR3 sequence is 13 residues long. The germline V gene encodes CDR1 MNHEY and CDR2 SVGEGT. Here the CDR3 DNA reads TGTGCCAGCAGCCTATCAGGGTTTGGTGGCTACACCTTC. Its translation: CASSLSGFGGYTF.

This sequence joins TRBV5-5 and TRBJ1-4; D gene unclear. Between the trimmed V and J ends, which lost 2 bases and 7 bases, there was a span of 9 bases. The CDR3 extends over 13 amino acids. Germline V lookup: CDR1 SGHKS, CDR2 YYEKEE (reference sequence). The CDR3 bases are TGTGCCAGCAGCTTCCCGGGGAGTGAAAAACTGTTTTTT. Its protein is CASSFPGSEKLFF.

The chain employs TRBV5-5 and TRBJ1-3; D possibly corresponds to TRBD1 (6 bases). Trimming left V 3 bases short and J 3 bases short, with 19 bases between. The length of the CDR3 is 17 residues. Germline V gene lookup returns CDR1 SGHKS and CDR2 YYEKEE (reference sequence). CDR3 nucleotides: TGTGCCAGCAGCTCTAGACAGGATCTAGGGTATGGAAACACCATATATTTT. Its translation: CASSSRQDLGYGNTIYF.

This sequence joins TRBV19 and TRBJ2-1, with a possible D match to TRBD1 (6 bases). Germline-derived CDR1 and CDR2 are LNHDA and SQIVND (reference sequence). Trimming left V 6 bases short and J 1 base short, with 10 bases between. The length of the CDR3 is 14 residues. The CDR3 nucleotides are TGTGCCAGTAGCCTCAGGGGTTCCTACAATGAGCAGTTCTTC. Translated, it gives CASSLRGSYNEQFF.

The chain employs TRBV12-3 or TRBV12-4 and TRBJ1-5, with D hard to call. CDR3 size: 13 residues. The germline V and J ends were trimmed by 6 bases and 9 bases, with 15 bases remaining between them. In nucleotides, the CDR3 is TGTGCCAGCAGGATACACGGAGTGGGGCCCCAGCATTTT. Translation: CASRIHGVGPQHF.

As DNA, the CDR3 is TGTGCCAGCAGTTATGAGTGGGGAGAACCCGAAGCTTTCTTT. Protein: CASSYEWGEPEAFF. The rearrangement uses TRBV6-5 and TRBJ1-1; D is unclear. Trimming took 3 bases from V and 8 from J, leaving 16 bases between them. Germline-derived CDR1 and CDR2 are MNHEY and SVGAGI. The CDR3 has 14 amino acids.

A few counts support this clone. The chain is built from TRBV5-1 and TRBJ2-7, with a tentative D call TRBD1 (6 bases). Germline lookup yields CDR1 SGHRS and CDR2 YFSETQ. The CDR3 contains 15 residues. Deletions cut 4 bases from V and 5 bases from J, with 19 bases between. DNA for the CDR3: TGCGCCAGCAGCGTTTTCGGCAGGGGAACTAACGAGCAGTACTTC. This sequence encodes CASSVFGRGTNEQYF.

The chain has TRBV7-3 and TRBJ2-3; possible D gene TRBD2, 5 bases. V was clipped by 3 bases and J by 3 bases, with 7 bases between them. Germline CDR1 SGHTA, CDR2 FQGTGA. The CDR3 covers 13 residues. Written as DNA, the CDR3 is TGTGCCAGCAGCTTCTCGGGGACAGATACGCAGTATTTT. Translated: CASSFSGTDTQYF. The full variable domain, completed using reference TRBV7-3 and TRBJ2-3, is GAGVSQTPSNKVTEKGKYVELRCDPISGHTALYWYRQSLGQGPEFLIYFQGTGAADDSGLPNDRFFAVRPEGSVSTLKIQRTERGDSAVYLCASSFSGTDTQYFGPGTRLTVL.

This chain joins TRBV5-1 and TRBJ2-2; 7 bases fit TRBD1. The V and J ends lost 3 bases and 7 bases, in that order; junction bases with no gene match: 6. This CDR3 contains 14 residues. CDR1 is SGHRS, CDR2 YFSETQ, per germline. The CDR3 spells CASSWTGHGGELFF. The DNA of the CDR3 is TGCGCCAGCAGCTGGACAGGCCACGGCGGGGAGCTGTTTTTT.

This chain links TRBV11-2 with TRBJ2-1; TRBD1 agrees at 9 bases. The J segment lost 8 bases and the V segment lost 5 bases, leaving 10 bases of the junction unmatched. The CDR3 sequence is 15 residues long. The germline gives CDR1 SGHAT, CDR2 FQNNGV. The CDR3 region is CASSVPGTGSYEQFF. CDR3 coding DNA: TGTGCCAGCAGCGTCCCCGGGACAGGGTCGTATGAGCAGTTCTTC.

V usage is TRBV27 and J usage is TRBJ1-6; D is possibly TRBD1 (5 bases). The CDR3 has 14 amino acids. Germline CDR1 MNHEY, CDR2 SMNVEV (reference sequence). V lost 2 bases to trimming and J lost 7 bases, with 9 bases between them. This chain's CDR3 is CASSLRGFNSPLHF. Written as DNA, the CDR3 is TGTGCCAGCAGTTTACGGGGGTTCAATTCACCCCTCCACTTT.

This rearrangement joins TRBV6-1 to TRBJ2-7, with 10 bases identical to TRBD1. This CDR3 is built from 15 residues. The V and J ends lost 2 bases and 0 bases, in that order; junction bases with no gene match: 1. In germline, CDR1 is MNHNS, CDR2 SASEGT. CDR3 amino acids: CASSERTGGSYEQYF. CDR3 coding DNA: TGTGCCAGCAGTGAAAGGACAGGGGGCTCCTACGAGCAGTACTTC.